This TCR beta chain was identified in a study of memory CD4+ T cells and cytomegalovirus serostatus. Overall study context: This sample comes from healthy Belgian adults, 9 CMV seropositive, some 22 seronegative.

Sequencing used immunoSEQ multiplex PCR; TCRdb keeps in-frame clones, though not all of them. The profile shows approximately 40,000 clones, about three quarters of them singletons. Remarks on this clone: The antigen is undetermined.

Whole-study findings and limits: Suggested: most of the CMV-linked TCR signature lies in CD4+ memory cells.

CDR1 is SEHNR and CDR2 is FQNEAQ in the germline V gene (reference sequence). The length of the CDR3 is 15 residues. V shed 4 bases and J shed 3 bases, with 12 bases lying between them. The sort gate was single viable CD3+CD4+CD8-CD45RO+ cells for memory CD4+ T cells. After thawing, CD4+ T cells were positively selected. The chain joins TRBV7-9 to TRBJ1-4; D ambiguous. This receptor was obtained from an adult in good health and CMV-seronegative. The sequenced material came from memory CD4+ T cells from blood. The DNA of the CDR3 is TGTGCCAGCAGCTCCCAACGGAGCCCTAATGAAAAACTGTTTTTT. Its protein product is CASSSQRSPNEKLFF. Full variable domain (outside the CDR3, taken from reference TRBV7-9 and TRBJ1-4): DTGVSQNPRHKITKRGQNVTFRCDPISEHNRLYWYRQTLGQGPEFLTYFQNEAQLEKSRLLSDRFSAERPKGSFSTLEIQRTEQGDSAMYLCASSSQRSPNEKLFFGSGTQLSVL.